This T cell receptor beta chain was observed in a study of T cells after yellow fever vaccination. Broader study findings: It was the secondary response that reached its peak faster, day 5 versus 15, but it was weaker.

This clonotype was detected many times. The target antigen is unknown. V lost 4 bases to trimming and J lost 0 bases, with 7 bases between them. From germline, CDR1 is LGHDT and CDR2 YNNKEL (reference sequence). The CDR3 totals 14 residues. Template switching by 5'RACE produced TCR cDNA, adding a universal primer site and UMIs. Each CDR3 protein gets one entry after TCRdb re-called the 5' RACE reads with MiXCR. Among 250,000 to 400,000 distinct CDR3 sequences, 4.1% were seen once, and the ten largest hold roughly 24%. The chain joins TRBV3-1 to TRBJ1-5, with D hard to call. The sequence was obtained from a man between 18 and 35 years old who received the YFV17D yellow fever vaccine. The sample here was PBMCs, taken 5 days after the yellow fever booster vaccination. The DNA for the CDR3 is TGTGCCAGCAGCCGGGTCCATAGCAATCAGCCCCAGCATTTT. It specifies CASSRVHSNQPQHF. The full variable domain, in which reference TRBV3-1 and TRBJ1-5 provide the parts outside the CDR3, is DTAVSQTPKYLVTQMGNDKSIKCEQNLGHDTMYWYKQDSKKFLKIMFSYNNKELIINETVPNRFSPKSPDKAHLNLHINSLELGDSAVYFCASSRVHSNQPQHFGDGTRLSIL.